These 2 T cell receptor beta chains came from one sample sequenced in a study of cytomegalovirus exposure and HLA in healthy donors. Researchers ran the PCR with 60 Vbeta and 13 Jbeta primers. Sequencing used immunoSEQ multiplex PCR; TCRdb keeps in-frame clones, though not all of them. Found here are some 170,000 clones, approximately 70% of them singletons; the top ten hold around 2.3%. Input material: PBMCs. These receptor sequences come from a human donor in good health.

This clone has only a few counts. The CDR3 coding sequence is TGTGCCAGCAGCTTAGCGCGGTCAGCGGCTTTCTTT. It translates to CASSLARSAAFF. The rearrangement joins TRBV7-9 to TRBJ1-1; no firm D call. Germline V gene sequence: CDR1 SEHNR, CDR2 FQNEAQ (reference sequence). The V end lost 0 bases, the J end lost 11 bases, and 10 bases lay between the germline ends. The CDR3 contains 12 residues.

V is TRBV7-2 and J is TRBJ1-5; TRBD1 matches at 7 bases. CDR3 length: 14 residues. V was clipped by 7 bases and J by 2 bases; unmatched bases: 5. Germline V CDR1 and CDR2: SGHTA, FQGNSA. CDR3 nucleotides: TGTGCCAGCAAAAACAGGGGAGGCAATCAGCCCCAGCATTTT. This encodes CASKNRGGNQPQHF.